This TCR beta chain was documented in a study of CD8 T cells in Susac syndrome. This clonotype was found once. What it recognizes is unknown. When the RNA was reverse transcribed, random hexamers were used with an input of about 0.45 to 1 ug. A multiplex approach, immunoSEQ multiplex PCR, amplified TCR beta CDR3 across 54 Vbeta and 13 Jbeta. TCRdb ran MiXCR on the immunoSEQ multiplex PCR reads and lists one entry per CDR3 protein. The sample contains roughly 200,000 distinct CDR3 sequences, over 85% of which appear only once. Blood CD8+ and CD4+ T cells underwent high-throughput TCR beta sequencing. Both CD4+ and CD8+ T cells were negatively isolated, and TEMRA cells underwent FACS enrichment. This CDR3 comprises 14 residues. In germline, CDR1 is LGHNA, CDR2 YNFKEQ. V lost 1 base and J lost 5; bases outside the gene matches: 2. General study points: Regarding the TCR sequencing and HLA analysis, the study admitted that a relatively small number of individuals were involved.

Material for sequencing was CD4+ T cells from PBMCs. The V and J genes are TRBV4-2 and TRBJ2-1; 7 bases match TRBD2. The origin of this receptor is a human donor in good health. As DNA, the CDR3 is TGTGCCAGCAGCCAAGGGGCGGGGGACAATGAGCAGTTCTTC. This sequence encodes CASSQGAGDNEQFF.